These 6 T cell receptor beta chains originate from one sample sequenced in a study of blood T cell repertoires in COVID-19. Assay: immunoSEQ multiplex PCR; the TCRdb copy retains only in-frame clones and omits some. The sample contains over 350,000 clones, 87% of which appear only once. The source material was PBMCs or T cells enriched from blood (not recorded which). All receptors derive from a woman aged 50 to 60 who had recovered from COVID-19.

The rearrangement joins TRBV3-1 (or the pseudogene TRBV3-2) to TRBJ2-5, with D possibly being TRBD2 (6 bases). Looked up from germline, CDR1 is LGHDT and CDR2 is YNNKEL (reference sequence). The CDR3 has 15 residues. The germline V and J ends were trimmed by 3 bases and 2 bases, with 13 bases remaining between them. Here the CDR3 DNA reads TGTGCCAGCAGCCATTCTGGGACTGTACAAGAGACCCAGTACTTC. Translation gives CASSHSGTVQETQYF.

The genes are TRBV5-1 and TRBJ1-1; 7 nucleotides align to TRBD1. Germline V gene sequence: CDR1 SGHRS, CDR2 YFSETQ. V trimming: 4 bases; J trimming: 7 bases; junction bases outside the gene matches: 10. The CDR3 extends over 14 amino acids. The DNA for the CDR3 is TGCGCCAGCAGCCTATCCGGGACAGAGGATGAAGCTTTCTTT. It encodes CASSLSGTEDEAFF.

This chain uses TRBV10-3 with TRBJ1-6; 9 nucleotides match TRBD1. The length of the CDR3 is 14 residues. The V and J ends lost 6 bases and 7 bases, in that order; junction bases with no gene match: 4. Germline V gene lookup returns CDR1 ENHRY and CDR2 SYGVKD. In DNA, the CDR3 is TGTGCCATCAGCCCCGACAGGGGGAATTCACCCCTCCACTTT. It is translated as CAISPDRGNSPLHF.

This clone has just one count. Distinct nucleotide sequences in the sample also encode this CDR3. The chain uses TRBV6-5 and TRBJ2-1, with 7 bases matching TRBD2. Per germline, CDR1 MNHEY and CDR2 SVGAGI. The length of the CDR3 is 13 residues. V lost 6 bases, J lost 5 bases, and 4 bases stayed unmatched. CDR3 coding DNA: TGTGCCAGCAGAGCGGGACTCAACAATGAGCAGTTCTTC. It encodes CASRAGLNNEQFF.

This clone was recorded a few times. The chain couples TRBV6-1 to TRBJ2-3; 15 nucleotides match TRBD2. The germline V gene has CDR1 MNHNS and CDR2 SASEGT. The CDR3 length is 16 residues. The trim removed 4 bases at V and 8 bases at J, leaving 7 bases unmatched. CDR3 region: CASSVTGTSGRSTQYF. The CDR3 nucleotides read TGTGCCAGCAGTGTTACCGGGACTAGCGGGAGGTCTACGCAGTATTTT.

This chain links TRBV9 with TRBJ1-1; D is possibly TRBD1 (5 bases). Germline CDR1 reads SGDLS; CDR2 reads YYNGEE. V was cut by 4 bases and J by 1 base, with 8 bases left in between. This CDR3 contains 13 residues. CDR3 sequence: CASSIDRNTEAFF. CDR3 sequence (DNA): TGTGCCAGCAGCATAGACAGGAACACTGAAGCTTTCTTT. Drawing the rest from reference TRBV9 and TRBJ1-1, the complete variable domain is DSGVTQTPKHLITATGQRVTLRCSPRSGDLSVYWYQQSLDQGLQFLIQYYNGEERAKGNILERFSAQQFPDLHSELNLSSLELGDSALYFCASSIDRNTEAFFGQGTRLTVV.